This T cell receptor (beta chain) was profiled in a study of blood T cell repertoires in COVID-19. Germline V gene data show CDR1 as MGHRA and CDR2 as YSYEKL. Deletions cut 0 bases from V and 4 bases from J, with 16 bases between. This CDR3 has 16 residues. Assay used: immunoSEQ multiplex PCR; TCRdb lists only in-frame clones, some missing. The sample lists 55,000 to 75,000 clones, almost 85% occurring once. V and J are TRBV4-1 and TRBJ2-7; D remains unclear. The sequencing sample was made of peripheral blood. The TCR originated in a man in his sixties with COVID-19, enrolled during active disease. The CDR3 region has the DNA TGCGCCAGCAGCCAAGATCTCGACTTAGGCGGATACGAGCAGTACTTC. This encodes CASSQDLDLGGYEQYF.